This TCR beta chain was profiled in a study of blood T cell repertoires in COVID-19 (dated by TCRdb to the early 2020s). As for the study more broadly: Samples covering the acute and convalescent phases of COVID-19 were provided by collaborators in the United States, Italy and Spain. HLA class I and class II types, where available, came from metadata supplied by the sample provider rather than from assay-based typing. The prospective study material was composed of cDNA or gDNA derived from T cells, B-cell-depleted T cells, or PBMCs. The dataset comprised deeply sampled blood TCRbeta repertoires from subjects exposed to, actively infected with, or recovered from COVID-19. Samples were obtained from the ongoing ImmuneRACE study (first 160 participants) and from over a thousand subjects provided by 6 global collaborators. The repertoires were released in a freely available public database meant as a resource for research on the immune response to SARS-CoV-2. Sample metadata almost always included a de-identified subject ID, COVID-19 status, age in years and sex.

V ends up 10 bases short and J 0 bases short, with an unmatched junction base count of 21. CDR3 length: 19 amino acids, cysteine to phenylalanine. Only CDR3 DNA is held: 57 bases, read in frame from base 1. For CDR1 and CDR2, the germline V gene (reference sequence) lists LNHDA and SQIVND. Enrolling through a virtual design, the prospective study's participants ranged in age from roughly 18 to 95 years and lived across approximately 25 United States geographic areas. Cohort assignment in the prospective study relied on participant-reported clinical history from a screening survey and a study questionnaire. Recovered participants in ImmuneRACE Cohort 3 were defined by two consecutive negative NP/OP PCR tests, clearance by a healthcare professional, or resolution of symptoms. In the prospective study, mobile phlebotomists collected whole blood, serum and a nasopharyngeal or oropharyngeal swab from each participant. Additional blood draws and questionnaires over an approximately two-month period could optionally be provided by prospective study participants. Prospective study blood samples were shipped either frozen or at room temperature before DNA extraction.

What the authors observed across the whole study: How much clinical and demographic metadata was included differed by source and by participant, and the metadata was provided uncurated.

TCRbeta CDR3 regions were amplified from genomic DNA by means of the immunoSEQ Assay, a bias-controlled multiplex PCR. In the authors' own workflow: The number of nucleated cells in each sample was estimated by amplification of reference gene primers within the assay. To quantify the absolute abundance of each unique TCRbeta CDR3 rearrangement, sequence reads were collapsed and filtered. For each sample, productive Simpson clonality was calculated as the square root of Simpson's diversity index across productive rearrangements. Held by TCRdb, this immuneACCESS table contains in-frame sequences only and omits some clones. Under half of the omission traces to an unresolved V gene where checked; the cause of the rest is unknown. D and trimming come from the DNA, and the V and J calls and clone size come from that table. The sample table shows about 250,000 clones, and more than 75% are seen once. The biggest ten clones account for roughly 1.6% of the sample.

With respect to this clone: Its antigen is still unknown. No clone much larger than this one lies a single base away; base qualities are absent.

The sequence was obtained from a woman aged 45-65 years who had recovered from COVID-19. Here the chain combines TRBV19 and TRBJ1-5; 7 central nucleotides agree with TRBD1. The sequenced material came from PBMCs or T cells enriched from blood (not recorded which). The CDR3 protein: CATQRKGAGTAPSNQPQHF. The nucleotide sequence reads TGTGCCACCCAGAGGAAGGGGGCCGGGACAGCCCCTAGCAATCAGCCCCAGCATTTT.